This TCR delta chain was documented in a study of gammadelta T cells in human blood. TCRdb re-analyzed the RT-PCR reads via CATT. The sample consists of more than 450 delta-chain clones, roughly 53% of them appearing once. By share of the sample, this clone is large (0.1 to 1%). The germline V gene encodes CDR1 TSWWSYY and CDR2 QGS. The CDR3 loop spans 18 amino acids. V lost 5 bases and J 0 bases, leaving 19 bases between the germline ends. The sample taken for sequencing was non-Vgamma9Vdelta2 gamma-delta T cells from fetal blood. The sequence came from a human fetus. The V gene is TRDV1, the J gene TRDJ2; TRDD3 is a possible D gene (6 bases). The CDR3 is CALGHSTGWGALTAQLFF. The CDR3 DNA is TGTGCTCTTGGGCATAGTACTGGGTGGGGCGCTTTGACAGCACAACTCTTCTTT.